This TCR beta chain was sequenced during a study of coeliac disease. TCRdb keeps only in-frame clones here, not all; method: immunoSEQ multiplex PCR. The sample comprises about 3,300 clones, more than 70% of which are singletons, and 15% to 20% rests with the top ten. The CDR3 has 15 residues. V lost 0 bases and J lost 2; bases outside the gene matches: 1. Germline V gene data show CDR1 as KGHSH and CDR2 as LQKENI. The specimen sequenced was lymphocytes from the gut lamina propria. This sequence originates from an older man without celiac disease. The rearrangement links TRBV18 to TRBJ2-7, with 10 bases identical to TRBD1. The CDR3, as DNA: TGTGCCAGCTCACCACCCGGGACAGGGGCCTACGAGCAGTACTTC. Its protein product is CASSPPGTGAYEQYF.